This T cell receptor beta chain was documented in a study of control samples from healthy donors and cancer patients. Repertoires were generated with immunoSEQ multiplex PCR, while TCRdb's copy carries only in-frame clones and drops some. The sample lists around 110,000 clones; more than 85% were seen once. Germline lookup yields CDR1 SGHRS and CDR2 YFSETQ. CDR3 length equals 15 residues. Losses at the gene ends were 3 bases for V and 7 bases for J; bases not matched to a gene: 13. The J gene is TRBJ2-7, the V gene TRBV5-1, with 7 bases that match TRBD2. The TCR was taken from a man younger than 45 in good health. The specimen was blood. The CDR3 nucleotides read TGCGCCAGCAGCTCCGTGGGCGGGGGAATGGGAGAGCAGTACTTC. Amino acids: CASSSVGGGMGEQYF.